One and the same sample provided the 26 T cell receptor beta chains below, sequenced in a study of blood T cell repertoires in COVID-19. Generated by immunoSEQ multiplex PCR, the TCRdb table keeps only in-frame clones and is missing some. The sample carries 90,000 to 130,000 clones, 88% recorded once. Material for sequencing was peripheral blood. The receptors derive from a woman in her forties or fifties with acute or convalescent COVID-19.

The CDR3 sequence: CASRGGQALSGANVLTF. The CDR3 coding sequence is TGCGCCAGCAGAGGGGGACAGGCACTCTCTGGGGCCAACGTCCTGACTTTC. The V and J genes are TRBV10-2 and TRBJ2-6; TRBD1 matches 8 bases. The J segment lost 0 bases and the V segment lost 6 bases, leaving 7 bases of the junction unmatched. From germline, CDR1 is WSHSY and CDR2 SAAADI. The CDR3 has 17 residues.

J is TRBJ2-2 and V is TRBV10-3, with 7 positions matching TRBD2. V was pared by 3 bases and J by 1 base, with 2 bases of the junction left unmatched. This CDR3 comprises 15 residues. Looked up from germline, CDR1 is ENHRY and CDR2 is SYGVKD. The CDR3 spells CAISDWGGNTGELFF. CDR3 coding DNA: TGTGCCATCAGTGACTGGGGGGGGAACACCGGGGAGCTGTTTTTT.

CDR3: CASSLVGGTSGIGEQFF. The DNA of the CDR3 is TGTGCCAGCAGCCTAGTCGGGGGGACTAGCGGGATCGGAGAGCAGTTCTTC. The rearrangement uses TRBV3-1 (or the pseudogene TRBV3-2) and TRBJ2-1; TRBD2 matches at 13 bases. In germline, CDR1 is LGHDT, CDR2 YNNKEL (reference sequence). The CDR3 covers 17 residues. With V trimmed by 4 bases and J by 10 bases, 13 bases remained unmatched.

This chain connects TRBV18 to TRBJ2-1, with TRBD1 matching 7 bases. V shed 4 bases and J 4 bases; nucleotides not matched to a gene: 4. The CDR3 consists of 14 residues. The germline CDR1 and CDR2 sequences are KGHSH and LQKENI. CDR3 DNA: TGTGCCAGCTCACAAGAGGGGGCGTACAATGAGCAGTTCTTC. Protein sequence: CASSQEGAYNEQFF.

The chain has TRBV11-2 and TRBJ2-2; TRBD2 matches 8 bases. V was pared by 5 bases and J by 6 bases, with 14 bases of the junction left unmatched. Germline-derived CDR1 and CDR2 are SGHAT and FQNNGV. This CDR3 is built from 17 residues. Written as DNA, the CDR3 is TGTGCCAGCAGCCCCACGAGGGGCGGGAGGTTTGCCGGGGAGCTGTTTTTT. This translates into CASSPTRGGRFAGELFF.

V usage is TRBV2 and J usage is TRBJ2-7; 10 bases are shared with TRBD2. The trim removed 3 bases at V and 2 bases at J, leaving 7 bases unmatched. The CDR3 runs to 16 residues. Germline values: CDR1 SNHLY, CDR2 FYNNEI. The CDR3 sequence: CASSEGTAGGTYEQYF. CDR3 nucleotides: TGTGCCAGCAGTGAGGGAACAGCGGGAGGGACCTACGAGCAGTACTTC.

This clone was counted a few times. The V and J genes are TRBV27 and TRBJ2-6; 9 bases line up with TRBD1. The CDR3 is made up of 16 amino acids. Germline V gene lookup returns CDR1 MNHEY and CDR2 SMNVEV (reference sequence). Trimming took 1 base from V and 2 from J; bases not matched to a gene: 0. CDR3 nucleotide sequence: TGTGCCAGCAGTTTATACAGGGGGCCTGGGGCCAACGTCCTGACTTTC. It specifies CASSLYRGPGANVLTF.

The V and J genes are TRBV28 and TRBJ2-3; no reliable D call. V was shortened by 3 bases and J by 6 bases, with 10 bases between the two germline ends. CDR3 length: 13 amino acids. Germline V gene sequence: CDR1 MDHEN, CDR2 SYDVKM. CDR3 residues: CASSLPLWDTQYF. CDR3 bases: TGTGCCAGCAGTTTGCCGCTATGGGATACGCAGTATTTT. The whole variable domain, filled in from reference TRBV28 and TRBJ2-3, reads DVKVTQSSRYLVKRTGEKVFLECVQDMDHENMFWYRQDPGLGLRLIYFSYDVKMKEKGDIPEGYSVSREKKERFSLILESASTNQTSMYLCASSLPLWDTQYFGPGTRLTVL.

V and J are TRBV4-2 and TRBJ1-3, with D possibly matching TRBD1 (5 bases). The V and J ends lost 3 bases and 2 bases respectively, with 17 bases between them. CDR1 is LGHNA, CDR2 YNFKEQ, per germline. This CDR3 is built from 17 residues. This CDR3 is CASSQENRYLAGNTIYF. CDR3 bases: TGTGCCAGCAGCCAGGAAAACAGGTACTTGGCTGGAAACACCATATATTTT.

The V and J genes are TRBV21-1 and TRBJ1-1; TRBD1, the table's D call, was not compared with the DNA. TRBV21-1 is marked as a pseudogene. This CDR3 has 13 amino acids. CDR3 nucleotide sequence: TGTGCCAGCAAGGACAGGGGGCACACTGAAGCTTTCTTT. It translates to CASKDRGHTEAFF.

Concerning this clone: Other DNA sequences within the sample encode an identical CDR3. The chain recombines TRBV5-1 with TRBJ2-5; no clear D. The CDR3 sequence is 13 residues long. CDR1 is SGHRS, CDR2 YFSETQ, per germline. V gave up 2 bases and J gave up 2 bases, with 7 bases separating them. The CDR3 sequence: CASSFGSQETQYF. In DNA form, the CDR3 reads TGCGCCAGCAGCTTTGGCAGTCAAGAGACCCAGTACTTC.

CDR3 in amino acids: CASSQQKGQVQFF. The CDR3, as DNA: TGTGCCAGCAGCCAGCAAAAGGGGCAAGTGCAGTTCTTC. The chain links TRBV28 to TRBJ2-1; TRBD1 is a possible D gene (5 bases). Germline V gene sequence: CDR1 MDHEN, CDR2 SYDVKM. This CDR3 is built from 13 residues. The V and J ends lost 6 bases and 12 bases respectively, with 18 bases between them.

The gene calls are TRBV19 and TRBJ2-3, with D uncertain. Germline CDR1 reads LNHDA; CDR2 reads SQIVND (reference sequence). The CDR3 has 13 residues. V lost 5 bases to trimming and J lost 3 bases, with 9 bases between them. The CDR3 loop is CASSLQKTDTQYF. The CDR3, as DNA: TGTGCCAGTAGTCTCCAGAAAACAGATACGCAGTATTTT.

The chain has TRBV11-3 and TRBJ2-1; no firm D call. The CDR3 spans 13 residues. V gave up 3 bases and J gave up 5 bases, with 8 bases separating them. In germline, CDR1 is SGHNT, CDR2 YENEEA. The CDR3 DNA is TGTGCCAGCAGCTTTGGCGGAAACAATGAGCAGTTCTTC. Translating it yields CASSFGGNNEQFF. Looking up the rest from reference TRBV11-3 and TRBJ2-1 gives the full variable domain: EAGVVQSPRYKIIEKKQPVAFWCNPISGHNTLYWYLQNLGQGPELLIRYENEEAVDDSQLPKDRFSAERLKGVDSTLKIQPAELGDSAVYLCASSFGGNNEQFFGPGTRLTVL.

CDR3 residues: CASRAAGGADTEAFF. In nucleotides, the CDR3 is TGTGCCAGCAGGGCTGCAGGGGGCGCGGACACTGAAGCTTTCTTT. This chain uses TRBV6-5 with TRBJ1-1; 8 bases line up with TRBD1. The CDR3 has 15 amino acids. Germline CDR1 MNHEY, CDR2 SVGAGI. V was pared by 6 bases and J by 3 bases, with 9 bases of the junction left unmatched.

This chain links TRBV27 with TRBJ2-3, with D perhaps TRBD2 (7 bases). The CDR3 is 14 amino acids. V lost 7 bases and J lost 3, with 14 bases in between. Germline-derived CDR1 and CDR2 are MNHEY and SMNVEV (reference sequence). CDR3 coding DNA: TGTGCCAGCACCCTAGGGGGGGGAACAGATACGCAGTATTTT. Residues: CASTLGGGTDTQYF.

V gene TRBV24-1 combines with J gene TRBJ2-1, with 7 bases identical to TRBD2. The CDR3 loop spans 16 amino acids. CDR1 and CDR2 (germline): KGHDR, SFDVKD. V was pared by 2 bases and J by 2 bases, with 5 bases of the junction left unmatched. This CDR3 is CATSDWQAGAYNEQFF. In DNA form, the CDR3 reads TGTGCCACCAGTGATTGGCAGGCGGGGGCCTACAATGAGCAGTTCTTC.

V usage is TRBV19 and J usage is TRBJ1-1; D is possibly TRBD1 (5 bases). V was pared by 4 bases and J by 1 base, with 13 bases between. The CDR3 has 15 residues. In germline, CDR1 is LNHDA, CDR2 SQIVND (reference sequence). This CDR3 reads CASSNPNGGNTEAFF. CDR3 sequence (DNA): TGTGCCAGTAGTAACCCCAACGGGGGGAACACTGAAGCTTTCTTT.

This chain connects TRBV7-9 to TRBJ2-3; the match to TRBD2 covers 13 bases. CDR3 size: 17 residues. CDR1 and CDR2 (germline): SEHNR, FQNEAQ (reference sequence). V was pared by 2 bases and J by 3 bases, with 5 bases of the junction left unmatched. CDR3 in DNA: TGTGCCAGCAGCTTACGGGGACTAGCGGGACCGACAGATACGCAGTATTTT. It translates to CASSLRGLAGPTDTQYF.

The V gene is TRBV27, the J gene TRBJ2-5, with TRBD1 matching over 9 bases. This CDR3 comprises 17 residues. Germline CDR1 and CDR2: MNHEY and SMNVEV (reference sequence). With V trimmed by 5 bases and J by 0 bases, 10 bases remained unmatched. The CDR3 nucleotides read TGTGCCAGCAGTCCTCAACCCGGGACAGGGTACCAAGAGACCCAGTACTTC. It specifies CASSPQPGTGYQETQYF.

This chain uses TRBV6-5 with TRBJ1-1; no reliable D call. The V end was cut by 5 bases, the J end by 9 bases, with 19 bases between. This CDR3 has 14 amino acids. Germline V gives CDR1 MNHEY, CDR2 SVGAGI. CDR3 bases: TGTGCCAGCAGTCCCCGTGGAGGTGGACGGAAAGCTTTCTTT. Translated: CASSPRGGGRKAFF.

This chain joins TRBV7-8 and TRBJ1-5; D gene uncertain. V was shortened by 4 bases and J by 0 bases, with 4 bases between the two germline ends. From germline, CDR1 is SGHVS and CDR2 FQNEAQ. The length of the CDR3 is 13 residues. The CDR3 sequence is CASSSSSNQPQHF. The CDR3 DNA sequence: TGTGCCAGCAGCTCCAGTAGCAATCAGCCCCAGCATTTT.

V gene TRBV6-5 combines with J gene TRBJ2-1; 12 bases are a match to TRBD2. CDR1 is MNHEY and CDR2 is SVGAGI in the germline V gene. The CDR3 consists of 13 residues. Germline trimming cut 6 bases from V and 8 bases from J; bases unmatched to any gene: 2. The CDR3 spells CASRTSGSYEQFF. As DNA, the CDR3 is TGTGCCAGCAGGACTAGCGGGAGTTATGAGCAGTTCTTC.

The CDR3 region has the DNA TGTGCCAGCAGCTTAGATGGGCAAGCTGGAAACACCATATATTTT. Its translation is CASSLDGQAGNTIYF. The chain has TRBV11-2 and TRBJ1-3; D not certain. The V end was cut by 0 bases, the J end by 2 bases, with 8 bases between. Germline V gene sequence: CDR1 SGHAT, CDR2 FQNNGV. The CDR3 sequence is 15 residues long.

This rearrangement joins TRBV24-1 to TRBJ2-2, with D possibly being TRBD1 (5 bases). This CDR3 is 15 amino acids long. The germline gives CDR1 KGHDR, CDR2 SFDVKD. The V gene lost 0 bases and the J gene lost 6 bases, with 10 bases spanning the gap. CDR3 bases: TGTGCCACCAGTGATTTGAAAGGGGATGCCGGGGAGCTGTTTTTT. Translating it yields CATSDLKGDAGELFF.

The genes are TRBV28 and TRBJ1-2; a possible D gene is TRBD1 (5 bases). The ends were cut back, 5 bases at V and 4 bases at J, with 11 bases in the middle. The V gene's germline CDR1 is MDHEN and CDR2 SYDVKM. The CDR3 length is 13 residues. The CDR3 bases are TGTGCCAGCAGTCTTACAAGGGGCTATGGCTACACCTTC. It encodes CASSLTRGYGYTF.